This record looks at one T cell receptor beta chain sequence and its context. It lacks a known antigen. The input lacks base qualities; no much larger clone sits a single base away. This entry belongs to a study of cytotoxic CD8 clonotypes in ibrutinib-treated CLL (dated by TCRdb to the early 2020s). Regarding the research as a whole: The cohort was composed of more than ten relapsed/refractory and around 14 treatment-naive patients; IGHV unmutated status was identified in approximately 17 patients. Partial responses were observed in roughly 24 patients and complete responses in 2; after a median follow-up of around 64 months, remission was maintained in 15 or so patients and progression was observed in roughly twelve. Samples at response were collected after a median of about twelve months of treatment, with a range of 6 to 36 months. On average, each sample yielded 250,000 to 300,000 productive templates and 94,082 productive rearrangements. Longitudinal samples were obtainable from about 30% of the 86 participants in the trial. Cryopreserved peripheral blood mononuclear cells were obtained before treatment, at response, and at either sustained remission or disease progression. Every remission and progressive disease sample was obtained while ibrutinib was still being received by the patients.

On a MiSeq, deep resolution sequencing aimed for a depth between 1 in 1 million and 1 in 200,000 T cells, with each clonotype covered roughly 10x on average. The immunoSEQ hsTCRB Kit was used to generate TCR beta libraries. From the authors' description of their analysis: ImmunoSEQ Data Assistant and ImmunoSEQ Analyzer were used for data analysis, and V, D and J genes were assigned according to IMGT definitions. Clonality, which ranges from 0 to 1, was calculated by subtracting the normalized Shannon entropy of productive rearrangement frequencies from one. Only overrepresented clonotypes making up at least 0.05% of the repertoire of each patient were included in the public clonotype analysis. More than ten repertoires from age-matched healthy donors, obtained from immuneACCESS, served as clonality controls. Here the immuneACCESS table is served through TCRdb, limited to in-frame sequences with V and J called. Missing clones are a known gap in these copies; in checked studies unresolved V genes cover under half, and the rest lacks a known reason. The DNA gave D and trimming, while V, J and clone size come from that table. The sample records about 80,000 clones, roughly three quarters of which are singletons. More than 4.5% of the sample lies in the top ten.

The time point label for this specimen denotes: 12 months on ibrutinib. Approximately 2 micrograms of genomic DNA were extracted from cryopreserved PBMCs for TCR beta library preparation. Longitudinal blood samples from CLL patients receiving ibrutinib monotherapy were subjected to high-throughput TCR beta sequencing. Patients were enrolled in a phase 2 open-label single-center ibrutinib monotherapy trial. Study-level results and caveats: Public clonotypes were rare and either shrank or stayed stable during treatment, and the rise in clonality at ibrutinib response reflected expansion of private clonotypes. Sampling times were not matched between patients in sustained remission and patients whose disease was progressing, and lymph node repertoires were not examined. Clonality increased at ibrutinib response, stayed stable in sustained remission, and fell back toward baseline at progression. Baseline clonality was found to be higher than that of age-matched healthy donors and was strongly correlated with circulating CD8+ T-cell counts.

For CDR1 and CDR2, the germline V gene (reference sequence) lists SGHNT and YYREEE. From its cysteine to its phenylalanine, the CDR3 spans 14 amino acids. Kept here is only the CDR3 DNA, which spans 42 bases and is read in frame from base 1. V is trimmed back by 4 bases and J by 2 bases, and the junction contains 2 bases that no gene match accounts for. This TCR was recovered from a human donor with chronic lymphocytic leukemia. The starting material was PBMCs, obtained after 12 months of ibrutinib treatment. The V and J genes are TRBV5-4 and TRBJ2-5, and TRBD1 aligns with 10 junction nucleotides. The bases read TGTGCCAGCAGCCCGGGACAGGGGCAAGAGACCCAGTACTTC. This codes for CASSPGQGQETQYF.